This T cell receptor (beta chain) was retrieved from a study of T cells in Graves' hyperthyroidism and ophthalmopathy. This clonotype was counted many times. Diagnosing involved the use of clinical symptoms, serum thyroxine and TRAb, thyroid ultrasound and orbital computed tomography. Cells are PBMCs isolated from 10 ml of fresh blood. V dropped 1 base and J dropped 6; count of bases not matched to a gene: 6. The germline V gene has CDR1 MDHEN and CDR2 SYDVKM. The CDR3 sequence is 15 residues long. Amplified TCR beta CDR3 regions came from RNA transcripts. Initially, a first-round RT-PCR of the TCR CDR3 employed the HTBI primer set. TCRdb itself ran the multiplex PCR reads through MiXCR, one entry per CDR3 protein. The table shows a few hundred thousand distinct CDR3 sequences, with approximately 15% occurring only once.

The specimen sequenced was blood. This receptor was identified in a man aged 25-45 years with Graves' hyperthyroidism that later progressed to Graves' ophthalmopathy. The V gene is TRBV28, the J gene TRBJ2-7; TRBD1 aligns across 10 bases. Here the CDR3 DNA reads TGTGCCAGCAGTTTATCCGGGACAGGGGAGTGCGAGCAGTACTTC. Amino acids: CASSLSGTGECEQYF.